This TCR beta chain was identified in a study of blood T cell repertoires in COVID-19 (dated by TCRdb to the early 2020s). With regard to the full study: Samples from collaborators originated in the United States, Italy and Spain and spanned both the acute and convalescent phases of COVID-19. The material from the prospective study consisted of cDNA or gDNA derived from T cells, B-cell-depleted T cells, or PBMCs. The dataset comprised deeply sampled blood TCRbeta repertoires from subjects exposed to, actively infected with, or recovered from COVID-19. The repertoires were made available in a free public database intended to serve as a resource for research on the immune response to SARS-CoV-2. Samples were obtained from the ongoing ImmuneRACE study (first 160 participants) and from over 1,000 subjects provided by 6 global collaborators. The sample metadata nearly always contained a de-identified subject ID, COVID-19 status, age in years and sex. Where available, HLA class I and class II types were taken from metadata supplied by the sample provider and were not determined by assay-based typing.

As concerns this clone: Its antigen is not yet known. There are no base qualities to consult, and no much larger clone falls within one base.

TCRbeta CDR3 regions were amplified from genomic DNA by means of the immunoSEQ Assay, a bias-controlled multiplex PCR. The paper's data handling went like this. The number of nucleated cells in each sample was estimated by amplification of reference gene primers within the assay. Sequence reads were collapsed and filtered to measure the absolute abundance of every unique TCRbeta CDR3 rearrangement. Productive Simpson clonality was computed per sample as the square root of Simpson's diversity index over productive rearrangements. TCRdb retrieved this table from immuneACCESS and kept in-frame rearrangements only. Not all clones are present; in checked studies, unresolved V genes account for under half, and no reason is known for the remainder. The DNA gave D and trimming, while V, J and clone size come from that table. Here the sample has fewer than 300,000 clones; approximately 80% occur a single time. Roughly 8.6% of the sample belongs to the ten largest clones.

What the research found in general, with its limitations: How much clinical and demographic metadata was included differed by source and by participant, and the metadata was provided uncurated.

The collaborating institutions used their own protocols to collect whole blood in K2EDTA tubes. For TCRbeta analysis, collaborator samples were shipped as frozen whole blood, as isolated PBMCs, or as DNA extracted from either sample type. The CDR3 runs 15 residues from the cysteine to the phenylalanine. The retained sequence is limited to the CDR3, 45 bases, with the frame set at the first base. Looking up the germline V gene yields CDR1 SGDLS and CDR2 YYNGEE. V was cut back by 2 bases and J by 0 bases, leaving a gap of 12 bases between them. The chain uses TRBV9 and TRBJ2-7, with the D segment identity uncertain. The sample was peripheral blood. The receptor's source is a human donor in a cohort sampled during active COVID-19. The DNA is TGTGCCAGCAGCGTGGCCGACACGCTCTCCTACGAGCAGTACTTC. Its product reads: CASSVADTLSYEQYF.